This entry lists 3 T cell receptor beta chains sequenced from one sample in a study of cytomegalovirus exposure and HLA in healthy donors. The PCR contained 60 Vbeta and 13 Jbeta primers. Assay used: immunoSEQ multiplex PCR; TCRdb lists only in-frame clones, some missing. The sample consists of around 120,000 clones, about 59% of them appearing once. The sample comprised PBMCs. The source is a woman between 35 and 50 years old in good health and CMV-seropositive.

This clone was seen only a few times. The chain uses TRBV27 and TRBJ2-7, with TRBD1 as a possible D gene (7 bases). CDR1 is MNHEY, CDR2 SMNVEV, per germline (reference sequence). Between the trimmed V and J ends, which lost 2 bases and 3 bases, there was a span of 14 bases. The CDR3 is made up of 15 amino acids. The CDR3, as DNA: TGTGCCAGCAGTTTACCGCGGGACAGTAGCTACGAGCAGTACTTC. Translation gives CASSLPRDSSYEQYF.

With respect to this clone: At one end the junction does not follow the germline gene, possibly because of a read error. CDR3 sequence (DNA): TGTTCCAGCAGCGCAGACAGCCGAAACTATGGCTACACCTTC. Its translation: CSSSADSRNYGYTF. This chain uses TRBV7-9 with TRBJ1-2; possibly TRBD1 for D (5 bases). Germline CDR1 SEHNR, CDR2 FQNEAQ (reference sequence). CDR3 size: 14 residues.

Comment on this clone: Other DNA sequences within the sample encode an identical CDR3. V gene TRBV19 combines with J gene TRBJ1-1; TRBD1 might be the D (6 bases). CDR1 and CDR2 from the germline V gene are LNHDA and SQIVND (reference sequence). Trimming took 9 bases from V and 1 from J, leaving 9 bases between them. The CDR3 is made up of 12 amino acids. For the CDR3, the DNA is TGTGCCAGCCGAGGGGGGAACACTGAAGCTTTCTTT. The encoded protein is CASRGGNTEAFF.